These 25 T cell receptor beta chains share one sample of origin, sequenced in a study of cytomegalovirus exposure and HLA in healthy donors (dated 2017 in TCRdb). The protocol used for the library was the immunoSEQ multiplex PCR assay. A mixture of 60 forward primers for TCR Vbeta segments and 13 reverse primers for TCR Jbeta segments was used in the multiplex PCR. Sourced from immuneACCESS, this table was stored by TCRdb with only in-frame sequences that have V and J called. A share of the clones is absent; for the studies checked, an unresolved V gene accounts for under half, and the remainder has no known explanation. The sample data list approximately 140,000 clones, and 75% of these were observed just once. The ten biggest clones cover around 3.2% of the sample. The sequenced sample consisted of PBMCs. The receptors were sampled from a man aged 40-49 years in good health and CMV-seronegative.

The rearrangement links TRBV25-1 to TRBJ2-7, with 8 bases identical to TRBD1. This CDR3 region has 12 residues. The V gene's germline CDR1 is MGHDK and CDR2 SYGVNS. J was trimmed by 4 bases and V by 6 bases; bases with no gene match: 2. The CDR3 spells CASRRQGYEQYF. The CDR3 bases are TGTGCCAGCAGACGACAGGGGTACGAGCAGTACTTC.

This chain links TRBV6-5 with TRBJ1-1; weak D call: TRBD1 (5 bases). V was cut by 0 bases and J by 7 bases, with 15 bases left in between. The CDR3 extends over 15 amino acids. Germline values: CDR1 MNHEY, CDR2 SVGAGI. The CDR3 sequence is CASSYSHTGVIEAFF. In DNA form, the CDR3 reads TGTGCCAGCAGTTACTCGCACACAGGAGTGATTGAAGCTTTCTTT.

Remarks on this clone: The same CDR3 also results from other DNA sequences found in this sample. The chain couples TRBV2 to TRBJ1-4; 9 bases are a match to TRBD1. This CDR3 is 14 amino acids long. CDR1 and CDR2 (germline): SNHLY, FYNNEI. Unmatched junction bases numbered 4, after V lost 5 bases and J lost 6 bases. DNA for the CDR3: TGTGCCAGCAGTTTGGACAGGGGTGATGAAAAACTGTTTTTT. Residues: CASSLDRGDEKLFF.

The chain joins TRBV7-9 to TRBJ2-7; the match to TRBD1 covers 10 bases. Germline CDR1 reads SEHNR; CDR2 reads FQNEAQ (reference sequence). J was trimmed by 2 bases and V by 3 bases; bases with no gene match: 10. CDR3 length: 17 residues. This CDR3 reads CASSFDRGPTSTYEQYF. CDR3 DNA: TGTGCCAGCAGCTTCGACAGGGGGCCCACCTCTACCTACGAGCAGTACTTC.

This clone turned up a few times. This chain uses TRBV10-3 with TRBJ1-5; TRBD1 agrees at 8 bases. The CDR3 covers 16 residues. Trimming took 2 bases from V and 3 from J; bases not matched to a gene: 6. Germline CDR1 ENHRY, CDR2 SYGVKD. The DNA of the CDR3 is TGTGCCATCAGTGAGGGACAGGGACCCCCCAATCAGCCCCAGCATTTT. Encoded protein: CAISEGQGPPNQPQHF.

This clone was detected once. The gene calls are TRBV7-8 and TRBJ2-1, with TRBD2 identical over 11 bases. This CDR3 has 15 amino acids. Germline CDR1 and CDR2: SGHVS and FQNEAQ. Trimming removed 6 bases from V and 7 bases from J; junction bases left unmatched: 8. CDR3 sequence (DNA): TGTGCCAGCAGTGCTAGCGGGGGGTCGGGGAATGAGCAGTTCTTC. Protein product: CASSASGGSGNEQFF.

This chain connects TRBV18 to TRBJ2-7; possible D gene TRBD1, 6 bases. The germline V gene has CDR1 KGHSH and CDR2 LQKENI. The length of the CDR3 is 14 residues. Trimming pared 4 bases from V and 5 bases from J, leaving 15 bases between. The CDR3 coding sequence is TGTGCCAGCTCACTCCAAACAGGGTACCACGAGCAGTACTTC. It translates to CASSLQTGYHEQYF. Combining the CDR3 with reference TRBV18 and TRBJ2-7 gives the whole variable domain NAGVMQNPRHLVRRRGQEARLRCSPMKGHSHVYWYRQLPEEGLKFMVYLQKENIIDESGMPKERFSAEFPKEGPSILRIQQVVRGDSAAYFCASSLQTGYHEQYFGPGTRLTVT.

The chain is built from TRBV6-5 and TRBJ1-5, with a possible D match to TRBD1 (6 bases). Trimming cost V 5 bases and J 6 bases, with 11 bases left between them. CDR1 and CDR2 (germline): MNHEY, SVGAGI. CDR3 length: 13 amino acids. The CDR3 DNA reads TGTGCCAGCAGTCTAGGACAGTTTCAGCCCCAGCATTTT. Encoded protein: CASSLGQFQPQHF.

The V gene is TRBV19, the J gene TRBJ1-2; maybe TRBD1 (6 bases). Germline V gene data show CDR1 as LNHDA and CDR2 as SQIVND (reference sequence). There are 15 residues in the CDR3. The V end lost 5 bases, the J end lost 7 bases, and 20 bases lay between the germline ends. For the CDR3, the DNA is TGTGCCAGTAGTTCCCAGACAGGTCCGTCAAGTGGCTACACCTTC. Protein: CASSSQTGPSSGYTF.

This chain joins TRBV6-5 and TRBJ2-7, with D tentatively TRBD1 (6 bases). The CDR3 is 15 amino acids. Trimming took off 6 bases at V and 0 bases at J, with 15 bases between the two ends. CDR1 and CDR2 (germline): MNHEY, SVGAGI. Here the CDR3 DNA reads TGTGCCAGCAGACCCCAGGGGTTGGGCTCCTACGAGCAGTACTTC. Its translation: CASRPQGLGSYEQYF.

The V gene is TRBV28, the J gene TRBJ1-5; 7 nucleotides agree with TRBD1. The CDR3 length is 17 residues. The junction had 15 bases not matched to a gene; V was cut back by 4 bases and J by 6 bases. Germline V gene sequence: CDR1 MDHEN, CDR2 SYDVKM. CDR3 residues: CASSSQSPLTGAQPQHF. The CDR3, as DNA: TGTGCCAGCAGTTCCCAATCCCCTTTAACAGGGGCTCAGCCCCAGCATTTT. Using reference TRBV28 and TRBJ1-5 for the parts outside the CDR3, the full variable domain is DVKVTQSSRYLVKRTGEKVFLECVQDMDHENMFWYRQDPGLGLRLIYFSYDVKMKEKGDIPEGYSVSREKKERFSLILESASTNQTSMYLCASSSQSPLTGAQPQHFGDGTRLSIL.

V gene TRBV11-2 combines with J gene TRBJ1-2; a weak D match, TRBD1 (5 bases). The CDR3 is 14 residues long. Trimming pared 1 base from V and 7 bases from J, leaving 13 bases between. CDR1 SGHAT and CDR2 FQNNGV come from the germline V gene. The CDR3 coding sequence is TGTGCCAGCAGCTTAGGAGGAAATGGGGCTGGCTACACCTTC. Amino acid sequence: CASSLGGNGAGYTF.

The V call is TRBV5-4, the J call TRBJ2-5, with 9 bases matching TRBD2. The CDR3 consists of 15 residues. The V gene's germline CDR1 is SGHNT and CDR2 YYREEE (reference sequence). Germline trimming cut 0 bases from V and 3 bases from J; bases unmatched to any gene: 3. CDR3 sequence (DNA): TGTGCCAGCAGCTTGGTTGTAGCGGGGGAAGAGACCCAGTACTTC. The encoded protein is CASSLVVAGEETQYF.

The CDR3 bases are TGTGCCAGCAGCTTGGCAGGGCTCTACTCTGGAAACACCATATATTTT. Its translation is CASSLAGLYSGNTIYF. The chain recombines TRBV5-6 with TRBJ1-3; D may be TRBD1 (5 bases). The CDR3 contains 16 residues. Trimming took 0 bases from V and 0 from J, leaving 10 bases between them. CDR1 and CDR2 (germline): SGHDT, YYEEEE.

This chain joins TRBV7-2 and TRBJ2-7; the match to TRBD2 covers 8 bases. CDR3 length: 16 residues. The germline V gene encodes CDR1 SGHTA and CDR2 FQGNSA. J gave up 1 base and V 5 bases, and 10 bases lay outside the gene matches. CDR3 DNA sequence: TGTGCCAGCAGCCAAGGGTGGACTAGCCTGTCCTACGAGCAGTACTTC. It encodes CASSQGWTSLSYEQYF.

The chain links TRBV7-3 to TRBJ1-1; D is undetermined. Germline loops: CDR1 SGHTA, CDR2 FQGTGA. V shed 0 bases and J shed 3 bases, with 8 bases lying between them. The CDR3 sequence is 14 residues long. CDR3 sequence: CASSLTTGYTEAFF. The CDR3 bases are TGTGCCAGCAGCTTAACGACGGGGTACACTGAAGCTTTCTTT.

The gene calls are TRBV7-3 and TRBJ1-6, with 9 bases fitting TRBD1. V was clipped by 5 bases and J by 4 bases; unmatched bases: 6. The CDR3 covers 16 residues. Germline V gene data show CDR1 as SGHTA and CDR2 as FQGTGA. CDR3: CASSIAGTGYNSPLHF. The CDR3 nucleotides read TGTGCCAGCAGCATCGCCGGGACAGGGTATAATTCACCCCTCCACTTT.

CDR3 DNA sequence: TGTGCCAGCTCACCGGGACAGGGGTTTGAAAAACTGTTTTTT. Its translation is CASSPGQGFEKLFF. This chain links TRBV18 with TRBJ1-4; 10 bases are a match to TRBD1. CDR3 size: 14 residues. Germline CDR1 KGHSH, CDR2 LQKENI. After removal of 3 bases from V and 7 bases from J, the junction contained 2 bases not matched to a gene.

V and J are TRBV5-1 and TRBJ2-7, with 9 bases lining up with TRBD1. Germline V gene lookup returns CDR1 SGHRS and CDR2 YFSETQ. V trimming: 4 bases; J trimming: 7 bases; junction bases outside the gene matches: 12. The CDR3 covers 15 residues. CDR3 region: CASSAGTGSVGEQYF. The DNA for the CDR3 is TGCGCCAGCAGCGCCGGGACAGGGAGCGTCGGAGAGCAGTACTTC.

V gene TRBV7-2 combines with J gene TRBJ1-5, with a weak D call TRBD1 (6 bases). This CDR3 comprises 15 residues. Germline CDR1 SGHTA, CDR2 FQGNSA. The V gene lost 2 bases and the J gene lost 5 bases, with 13 bases spanning the gap. This chain's CDR3 is CASSLSLGGYQPQHF. As DNA, the CDR3 is TGTGCCAGCAGCTTAAGTCTAGGGGGATATCAGCCCCAGCATTTT.

This chain uses TRBV27 with TRBJ1-2, with TRBD1 identical over 7 bases. Germline V gives CDR1 MNHEY, CDR2 SMNVEV (reference sequence). The CDR3 runs to 19 residues. V was pared by 5 bases and J by 4 bases, with 22 bases of the junction left unmatched. This CDR3 reads CASSPLLKGAVASGYGYTF. CDR3 nucleotides: TGTGCCAGCAGTCCACTACTCAAGGGGGCCGTTGCGTCAGGCTATGGCTACACCTTC.

The chain is built from TRBV12-5 and TRBJ2-1; 13 bases are shared with TRBD2. V lost 6 bases, J lost 10 bases, and 12 bases stayed unmatched. The germline V gene has CDR1 LGHNT and CDR2 FRNRAP. The CDR3 has 16 residues. The CDR3 loop is CASGQGTSGALGEQFF. CDR3 in DNA: TGTGCTAGTGGCCAAGGGACTAGCGGGGCCCTTGGGGAGCAGTTCTTC.

The table lists this clone with a count of one. The chain combines TRBV5-1 with TRBJ1-2; 7 bases are shared with TRBD1. This CDR3 is 16 amino acids long. The V gene end was trimmed by 4 bases and the J gene end by 4 bases; junction bases not matched to a gene: 13. Germline V gene data show CDR1 as SGHRS and CDR2 as YFSETQ. The CDR3 DNA reads as TGCGCCAGCAGCCCCAGGACAGGCACTCCCCTCTATGGCTACACCTTC. This sequence encodes CASSPRTGTPLYGYTF.

This chain uses TRBV6-5 with TRBJ1-6; 8 bases are a match to TRBD1. The CDR3 is made up of 16 amino acids. Germline values: CDR1 MNHEY, CDR2 SVGAGI. Trimming at V came to 4 bases and at J to 3 bases, leaving 5 bases not matched to a gene. CDR3 sequence: CASSSETGGYNSPLHF. Written as DNA, the CDR3 is TGTGCCAGCAGTTCAGAAACAGGGGGCTATAATTCACCCCTCCACTTT.

V and J are TRBV15 and TRBJ2-2; D unresolved. The CDR3 is made up of 15 amino acids. Trimming took 2 bases from V and 0 from J, leaving 7 bases between them. Germline-derived CDR1 and CDR2 are LNHNV and YYDKDF (reference sequence). For the CDR3, the DNA is TGTGCCACCAGCAGACACTTCACGAACACCGGGGAGCTGTTTTTT. Residues: CATSRHFTNTGELFF.